This T cell receptor (beta chain) emerged from a study of glioma-infiltrating T cells after dendritic cell vaccination. At the level of the study: Dendritic cells derived from monocytes and pulsed with autologous tumor lysate formed the vaccine.

Stated time point: after dendritic cell vaccination, including at tumor progression/relapse. Patients had residual fresh-frozen tumor tissue and more than two years of survival data. No glioblastoma patient carried an isocitrate dehydrogenase mutation. Details on this clone: Its matching antigen is unknown.

Regarding the study as a whole: The cohort had few patients with full blood and tumor sets.

Profiled with immunoSEQ multiplex PCR; TCRdb holds only in-frame clones, not every one. The profile shows some 24,000 clones, around nine tenths of them singletons. The V end was cut by 6 bases, the J end by 4 bases, with 15 bases between. This CDR3 has 14 residues. Germline lookup yields CDR1 SGHRS and CDR2 YFSETQ. The V call is TRBV5-1, the J call TRBJ2-3; D is possibly TRBD2 (6 bases). Material: blood, obtained after dendritic cell vaccination. This receptor was identified in a human donor with glioblastoma. The CDR3 DNA sequence: TGCGCCAGCATCCCCTCACCGGGGGCAGATACGCAGTATTTT. Protein: CASIPSPGADTQYF.